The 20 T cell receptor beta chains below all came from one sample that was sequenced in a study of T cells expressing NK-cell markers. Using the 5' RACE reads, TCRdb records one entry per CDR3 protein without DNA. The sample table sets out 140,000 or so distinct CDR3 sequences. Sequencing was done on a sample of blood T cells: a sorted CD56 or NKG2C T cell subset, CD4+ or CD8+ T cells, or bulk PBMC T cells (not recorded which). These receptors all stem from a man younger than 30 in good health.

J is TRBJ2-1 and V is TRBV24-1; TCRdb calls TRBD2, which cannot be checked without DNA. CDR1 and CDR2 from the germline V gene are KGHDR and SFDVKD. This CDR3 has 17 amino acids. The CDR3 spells CATETTISGSTYNEQFF.

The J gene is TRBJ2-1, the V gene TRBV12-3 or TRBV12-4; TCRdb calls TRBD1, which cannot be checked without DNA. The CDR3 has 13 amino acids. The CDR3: CASSRDRVYEQFF.

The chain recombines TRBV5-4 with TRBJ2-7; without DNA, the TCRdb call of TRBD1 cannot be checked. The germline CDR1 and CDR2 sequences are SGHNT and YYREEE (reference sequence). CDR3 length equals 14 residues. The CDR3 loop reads CASRPGQGINEQYF.

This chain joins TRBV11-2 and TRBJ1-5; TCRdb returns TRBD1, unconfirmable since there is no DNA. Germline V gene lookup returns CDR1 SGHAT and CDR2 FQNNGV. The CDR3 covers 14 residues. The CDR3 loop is CASSSDRPNQPQHF.

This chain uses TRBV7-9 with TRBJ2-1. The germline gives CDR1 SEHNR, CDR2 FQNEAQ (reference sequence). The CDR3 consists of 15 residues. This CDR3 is CASSLARVPYNEQFF.

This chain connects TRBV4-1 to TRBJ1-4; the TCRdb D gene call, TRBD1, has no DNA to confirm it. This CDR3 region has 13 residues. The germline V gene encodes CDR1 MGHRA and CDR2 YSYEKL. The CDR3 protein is CASSGALIEKLFF.

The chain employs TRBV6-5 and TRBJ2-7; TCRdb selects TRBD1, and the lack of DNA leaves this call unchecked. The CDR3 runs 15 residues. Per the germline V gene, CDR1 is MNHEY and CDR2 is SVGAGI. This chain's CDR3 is CASSYSLTGYYEQYF.

The CDR3 is CASSHGQSEAFF. This chain uses TRBV7-9 with TRBJ1-1; TCRdb's assignment of TRBD1 cannot be checked, as there is no DNA. Germline assignment: CDR1 SEHNR and CDR2 FQNEAQ (reference sequence). This CDR3 is built from 12 residues.

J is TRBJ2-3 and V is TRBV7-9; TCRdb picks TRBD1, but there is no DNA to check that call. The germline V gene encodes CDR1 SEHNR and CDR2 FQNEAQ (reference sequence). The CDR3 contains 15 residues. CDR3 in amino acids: CASSFPGQEGDTQYF.

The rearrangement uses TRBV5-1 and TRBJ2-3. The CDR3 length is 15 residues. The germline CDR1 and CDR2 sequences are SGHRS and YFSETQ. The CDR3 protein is CASSSGLHTPDTQYF.

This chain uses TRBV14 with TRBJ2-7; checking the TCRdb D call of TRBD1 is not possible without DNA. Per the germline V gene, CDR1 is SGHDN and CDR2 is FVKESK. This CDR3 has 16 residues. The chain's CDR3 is CASSQDITDSPYEQYF.

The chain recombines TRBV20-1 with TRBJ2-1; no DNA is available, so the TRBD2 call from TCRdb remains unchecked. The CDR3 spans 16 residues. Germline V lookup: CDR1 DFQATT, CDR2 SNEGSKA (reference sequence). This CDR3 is CSARTSEGVFYNEQFF.

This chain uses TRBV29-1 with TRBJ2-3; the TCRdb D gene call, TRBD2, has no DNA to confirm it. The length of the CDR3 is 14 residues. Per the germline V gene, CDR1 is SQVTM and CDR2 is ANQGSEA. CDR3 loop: CSAEGSGGTDTQYF.

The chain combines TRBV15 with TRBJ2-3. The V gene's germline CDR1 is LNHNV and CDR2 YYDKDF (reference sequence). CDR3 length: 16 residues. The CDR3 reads CATSRDLRESTDTQYF.

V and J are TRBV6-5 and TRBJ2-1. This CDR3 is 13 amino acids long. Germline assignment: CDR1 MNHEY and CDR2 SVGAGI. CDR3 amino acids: CASSYFDSNEQFF.

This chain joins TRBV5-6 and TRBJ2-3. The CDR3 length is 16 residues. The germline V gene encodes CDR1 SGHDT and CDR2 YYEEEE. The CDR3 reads CASSLATVWGTDTQYF.

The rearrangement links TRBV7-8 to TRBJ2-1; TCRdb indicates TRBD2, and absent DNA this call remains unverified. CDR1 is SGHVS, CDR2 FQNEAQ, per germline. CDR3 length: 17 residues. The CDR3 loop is CASSPGLAGGPWVEQFF.

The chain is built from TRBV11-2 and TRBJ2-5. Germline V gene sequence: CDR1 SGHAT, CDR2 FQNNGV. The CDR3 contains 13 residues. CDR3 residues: CASSGKSQETQYF.

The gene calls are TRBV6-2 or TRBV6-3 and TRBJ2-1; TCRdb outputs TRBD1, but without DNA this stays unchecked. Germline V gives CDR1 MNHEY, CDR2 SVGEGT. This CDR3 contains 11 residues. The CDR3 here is CASSLAGEGFF.

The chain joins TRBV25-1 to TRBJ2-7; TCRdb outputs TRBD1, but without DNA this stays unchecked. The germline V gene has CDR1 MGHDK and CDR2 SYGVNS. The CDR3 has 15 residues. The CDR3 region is CASSEPGQGWYEQYF.